A selection of T cell receptor beta chains follows, all from one sample in a study of blood T cell repertoires in COVID-19. Profiled with immunoSEQ multiplex PCR; TCRdb holds only in-frame clones, not every one. The sample contains 90,000 to 120,000 clones, under 95% of which appear only once. Sample: peripheral blood. These receptors all come from a woman aged 25 to 39 with acute or convalescent COVID-19. Both conserved end residues are part of each CDR3. A D gene is named only where the DNA matches it firmly.

TRBJ1-2,TRBV12-3/TRBV12-4,.,CASSLPITGGYTF
TRBJ2-4,TRBV4-3,.,CASSQEGSGRIQYF
TRBJ1-2,TRBV12-3/TRBV12-4,.,CASSLFPQGYTF
TRBJ2-3,TRBV5-1,.,CASSLGPRAGISDTQYF
TRBJ2-2,TRBV30,TRBD1,CAWSAGQGKAGELFF
TRBJ1-2,TRBV30,TRBD1,CAWSVITGGPSGYTF
TRBJ1-5,TRBV7-2,.,CASSLVGAPEQPQHF
TRBJ1-2,TRBV6-2/TRBV6-3,TRBD1,CASTPGQYNYGYTF
TRBJ2-7,TRBV7-8,.,CASSPEHASYEQYF
TRBJ1-1,TRBV2,.,CASSTSNTEAFF
TRBJ2-3,TRBV29-1,.,CSGRLEAGTDTQYF